This record looks at one TCR beta chain sequence and its context. The antigen remains undetermined. This entry comes from a study of cytomegalovirus exposure and HLA in healthy donors. This CDR3 has 15 residues. Per the germline V gene, CDR1 is SEHNR and CDR2 is FQNEAQ (reference sequence). The V gene lost 0 bases and the J gene lost 1 base, with 9 bases spanning the gap. Broader study findings: It was confirmed in vitro that three of the CMV-associated chains were specific for CMV antigens. As immune exposure information, only CMV serostatus was available. On later analysis, the bulk of CMV-associated TCR beta chains appeared to be HLA-restricted.

Vbeta (60) and Jbeta (13) primers were used in the PCR. Authors' analysis steps: A later analysis counted 65 million to 80 million unique TCR beta chains, 9.5 million to 12 million shared. Clones were read by immunoSEQ multiplex PCR, and TCRdb kept only the in-frame ones, dropping some. V, J and clone size derive from that table, while D and trimming were established from the DNA sequence. The table records 80,000 to 100,000 clones, roughly 70% of them present only once. The origin of this receptor is a middle-aged man in good health and CMV-seronegative. This rearrangement joins TRBV7-9 to TRBJ1-2, with a weak D call TRBD1 (5 bases). The sequencing sample was made of PBMCs. For the CDR3, the DNA is TGTGCCAGCAGCTTAGCAACAGGCGATAACTATGGCTACACCTTC. This codes for CASSLATGDNYGYTF.